Described below is a single T cell receptor beta chain sequence and its context. Its cognate antigen has yet to be identified. Qualities for individual bases were not recorded, and no much larger clone is one base off. This sample is part of a study of shared clonotypes between healthy human individuals (dated by TCRdb to the early 2020s). About the study as a whole: The cohort included a few men and a couple of women between 18 and 49 years of age. Libraries were prepared and TCR repertoires were sequenced by different laboratories using diverse techniques, in order to increase sequencing depth and limit assay-specific biases. Per donor, three plates each were used for CD4 naive and CD4 memory, two for CD8 naive, and one for CD8 memory. Blood TCR repertoires of roughly five healthy adults were deeply sequenced to estimate repertoire size and the extent of clonotype sharing between individuals. Each donor's leukapheresis produced roughly between roughly 0.85 and 10 billion PBMCs. Broader findings and caveats from the paper: Estimated clonotype richness was generally larger for naive than for memory subsets. Based on pairwise subsampling, the degree of clonotype sharing among donors was expected to be affected by sequencing depth. Because the study included a small number of donors, the genetic and exposure-history diversity represented was limited. Sampling was restricted to blood, and TCR repertoires in tissue are likely to differ from TCR repertoires in blood. Rarefaction of sorted-subset datasets indicated incomplete sequencing despite the large sequencing depth. Across a handful of donors, roughly 5.4% of naive CD4, 3.5% of naive CD8, about 2.3% of memory CD4, and 0.4% of memory CD8 clonotypes were shared. Clonotypes shared by all four sorted-subset donors showed higher generation probabilities than non-shared clonotypes.

Healthy HIV-negative adults with no recently reported acute infections or vaccinations were included as donors. All donors were Caucasian adults living in Nashville, Tennessee, USA. Magnetic negative selection was used to enrich CD4+ T cells, after which naive cells were positively selected on CD45RA and the negative fraction became the memory subset. After blood collection by leukapheresis, PBMCs were isolated using Ficoll-Histopaque density gradient centrifugation and then cryopreserved in the vapor phase of liquid nitrogen. Purity and quantity of every magnetically sorted T cell population were checked by analytical flow cytometry. Each sorted fraction had its genomic DNA isolated and then quantified by UV absorbance on a Nanodrop 2000c. V is clipped by 1 base and J by 2 bases, and the sequence between their germline boundaries is 12 bases long. Measured from the cysteine to the phenylalanine, the CDR3 is 15 residues long. Only the CDR3 DNA stays, 45 bases, in frame from base 1. CDR1 and CDR2, looked up from the germline V gene, are MGHRA and YSYEKL.

Using the deep immunoSEQ assay, multiplex PCR amplified TCR CDR3 regions from genomic DNA. Extracted genomic DNA from each cell subset was distributed evenly across all wells of several immunoSEQ 96-well plates, and each plate was treated as a replicate. For sorted subsets, around 0.2 ug genomic DNA, equal to 30,000 to 35,000 T cell genomes, was loaded into each replicate PCR. The purified libraries were quantified using a Qubit 3.0 fluorometer, sized with a Bioanalyzer 2100, and then quantified again using the KAPA Library Quantification kit. Every immunoSEQ 96-well plate was sequenced on a dedicated single-read 150-cycle Illumina NextSeq 550 flow cell. In the original analysis: Because only junctional sequences without quality scores were contained in the immunoSEQ output, filtering matching that applied to full-length reads could not be performed. To assign V/J genes and CDR3, sequences were annotated using PyIR, a Python wrapper for IgBLAST v1.9, with IMGT germline references. Any read was removed if the V/J assignment was weak (E-value above 1e-6), the CDR3 was missing, or the read contained stop codons, out-of-frame junctions, or ambiguous translated residues. V3J clonotypes were defined by identical inferred V gene, J gene, and CDR3 amino acid sequence. Percentage overlap between repertoires was calculated by dividing the number of shared unique clonotypes by the size of the smaller repertoire. Richness of each repertoire was evaluated using RTK rarefaction, the Chao1 estimator, and Recon v2.1 estimates of unobserved clonotypes. Generation probabilities for all TCRbeta clonotypes obtained by the gDNA method from a handful of donors were computed using OLGA. In its TCRdb copy, this immuneACCESS table keeps in-frame sequences only and misses some clones. Where compared with another copy, unresolved V genes explain less than half of these, and the others have no known cause. V and J calls plus clone size are reproduced from that table; the DNA served to infer D and trimming. Across this sample there are some 2,500,000 clones, with 92% seen only once. The top ten constitute 0.37% of the sample.

The receptor comes from a man aged 18 to 35 in good health. Some clones in this sample may be carry-over from other donors' samples. Sequenced sample: naive CD4+ T cells from PBMCs. According to the study, the label for this sample's cell subset or site signals: CD45RA+ positively selected. This receptor chain uses TRBV4-1 and TRBJ2-7; there is no confident call for the D gene. This receptor carries the CDR3 CASSQGASLAYEQYF. The nucleotide sequence reads as follows: TGCGCCAGCAGCCAAGGGGCGAGTCTGGCCTACGAGCAGTACTTC.